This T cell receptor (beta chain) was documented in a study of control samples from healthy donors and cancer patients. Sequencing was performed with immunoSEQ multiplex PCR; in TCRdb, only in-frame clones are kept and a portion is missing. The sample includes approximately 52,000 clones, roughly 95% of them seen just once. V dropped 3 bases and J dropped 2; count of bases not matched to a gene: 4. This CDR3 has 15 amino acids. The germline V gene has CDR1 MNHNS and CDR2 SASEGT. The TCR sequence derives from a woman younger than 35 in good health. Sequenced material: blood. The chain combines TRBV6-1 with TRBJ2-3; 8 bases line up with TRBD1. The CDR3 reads CASSESRGLTDTQYF. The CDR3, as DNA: TGTGCCAGCAGTGAGTCCAGGGGGCTCACAGATACGCAGTATTTT.